This TCR beta chain emerged from a study of T cells after yellow fever vaccination. The sample holds a few counts of this clonotype. TCRdb re-called the 5' RACE reads through MiXCR, storing one row per CDR3 protein. The table lists over 300,000 distinct CDR3 sequences, around 6.8% of them singletons. After removal of 3 bases from V and 6 bases from J, the junction contained 10 bases not matched to a gene. In germline, CDR1 is SQVTM, CDR2 ANQGSEA. The CDR3 is 14 amino acids. The chain uses TRBV29-1 and TRBJ2-7; the match to TRBD1 covers 8 bases. The sequencing used PBMCs, collected about 41 days after the first yellow fever vaccination. This TCR was recovered from a man between 18 and 29 years old who received the YFV17D yellow fever vaccine. This chain's CDR3 is CSVDTGGFLGEQYF. In DNA form, the CDR3 reads TGCAGCGTTGACACAGGGGGATTTTTGGGCGAGCAGTACTTC.